This T cell receptor beta chain emerged from a study of blood T cell repertoires in COVID-19. Overall study context: The United States, Italy and Spain provided the acute and convalescent COVID-19 samples. T cells, B-cell-depleted T cells, or PBMCs supplied cDNA or gDNA.

Authors' processing steps: Reference gene primer amplification gave nucleated cell count estimates. The table came from immunoSEQ multiplex PCR; TCRdb's copy has only in-frame clones and leaves some out. That table gives V, J and clone size, and the DNA gave D and trimming. This sample yields about 88,000 clones, of which roughly 88% are seen a single time; 11% belongs to the top ten. The CDR3 consists of 13 residues. Trimming removed 3 bases from V and 2 bases from J, with 7 bases in between. Germline CDR1 and CDR2: SEHNR and FQNEAQ (reference sequence). V gene TRBV7-9 combines with J gene TRBJ1-1, with D hard to call. This sequence was found in an elderly man with acute or convalescent COVID-19. Sample: peripheral blood. The CDR3 loop reads CASSFGGNTEAFF. The CDR3 DNA is TGTGCCAGCAGCTTCGGCGGTAACACTGAAGCTTTCTTT.